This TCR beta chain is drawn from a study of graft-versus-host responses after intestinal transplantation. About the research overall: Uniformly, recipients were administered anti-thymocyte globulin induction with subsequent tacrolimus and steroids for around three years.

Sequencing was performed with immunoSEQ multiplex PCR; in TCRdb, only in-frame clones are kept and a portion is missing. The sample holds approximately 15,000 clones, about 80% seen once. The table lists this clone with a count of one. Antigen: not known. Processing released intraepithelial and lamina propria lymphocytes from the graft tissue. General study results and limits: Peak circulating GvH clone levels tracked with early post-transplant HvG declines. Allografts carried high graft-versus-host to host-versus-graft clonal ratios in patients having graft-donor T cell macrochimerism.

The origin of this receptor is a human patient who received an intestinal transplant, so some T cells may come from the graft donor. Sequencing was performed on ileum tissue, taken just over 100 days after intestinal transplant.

The CDR3 loop reads CASSPRRQGVHEQYF. Here the CDR3 DNA reads TGTGCCAGCTCACCAAGGAGACAGGGTGTGCACGAGCAGTACTTC. V is TRBV18 and J is TRBJ2-7; 7 bases match TRBD1. The CDR3 covers 15 residues. V was pared by 2 bases and J by 5 bases, with 9 bases of the junction left unmatched. The germline CDR1 and CDR2 sequences are KGHSH and LQKENI.